This record covers a single T cell receptor (beta chain). This sample is part of a study of blood T cell repertoires in COVID-19. Whole-study context: Samples came from the United States, Italy and Spain, spanning acute and convalescent COVID-19. In each case, the material was cDNA or gDNA derived from T cells, B-cell-depleted T cells, or PBMCs.

V shed 4 bases and J 4 bases; nucleotides not matched to a gene: 11. Per germline, CDR1 MNHEY and CDR2 SVGAGI. The CDR3 length is 16 residues. Original data processing: Estimates of nucleated cell counts were drawn from the amplification of reference gene primers. Assay: immunoSEQ multiplex PCR; the TCRdb copy retains only in-frame clones and omits some. That table furnishes V, J and clone size, whereas the DNA furnished D and trimming. This sample has some 130,000 clones, with 70% to 80% found just once. The TCR was taken from a man in his fifties or sixties who had recovered from COVID-19. This chain connects TRBV6-5 to TRBJ2-7; 9 bases fit TRBD2. The sequencing sample was made of peripheral blood. CDR3 residues: CASSSGGSGRLYEQYF. The CDR3 DNA sequence: TGTGCCAGCAGTTCGGGGGGTAGCGGGAGATTATACGAGCAGTACTTC.